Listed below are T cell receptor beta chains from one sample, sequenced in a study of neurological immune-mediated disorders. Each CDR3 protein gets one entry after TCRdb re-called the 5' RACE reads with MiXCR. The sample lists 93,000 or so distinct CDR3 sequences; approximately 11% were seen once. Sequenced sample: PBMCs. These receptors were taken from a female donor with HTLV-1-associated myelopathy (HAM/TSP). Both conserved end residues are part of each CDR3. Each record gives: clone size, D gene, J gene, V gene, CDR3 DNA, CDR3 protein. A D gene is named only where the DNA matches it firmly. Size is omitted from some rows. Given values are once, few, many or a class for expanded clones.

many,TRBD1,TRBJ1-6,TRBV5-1,TGCGCCAGCAGCCCGAGGGGACAGGAGGGGTCACCCCTCCACTTT,CASSPRGQEGSPLHF
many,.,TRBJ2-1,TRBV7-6,TGTGCCAGCAGCTTAGCGGCGACCAAGTCTCTGACCGCCGTAGCGTACAATGAGCAGTTCTTC,CASSLAATKSLTAVAYNEQFF
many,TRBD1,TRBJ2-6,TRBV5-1,TGCGCCAGCAGCTTGAATCCTCGTGCACAGGGGGCTTCTGGGGCCAACGTCCTGACTTTC,CASSLNPRAQGASGANVLTF
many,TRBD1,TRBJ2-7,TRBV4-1,TGCGCCAGCAGCCAAGAAGCGACAGGGGGAAACGAGCAGTACTTC,CASSQEATGGNEQYF
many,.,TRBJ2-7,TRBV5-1,TGCGCCAGCAGCTTACAAGGCTACGAGCAGTACTTC,CASSLQGYEQYF
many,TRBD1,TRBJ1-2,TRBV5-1,TGCGCCAGCAGCCGCCGGGACAGGAACTATGGCTACACCTTC,CASSRRDRNYGYTF
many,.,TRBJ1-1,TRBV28,TGTGCCAGCAGTTTATTTCTTACAACAGGGTCCACTGAAGCTTTCTTT,CASSLFLTTGSTEAFF
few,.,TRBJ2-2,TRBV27,TGTGCCAGCAGTTTATTTGGCAGAGTGAACACCGGGGAGCTGTTTTTT,CASSLFGRVNTGELFF
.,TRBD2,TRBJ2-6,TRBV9,TGTGCCAGCAGCAATAGCGGGGGGGCCCCTCTGAGCTCTGGGGCCAACGTCCTGACTTTC,CASSNSGGAPLSSGANVLTF
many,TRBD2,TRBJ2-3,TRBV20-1,TGCAGTGCCCAAATCCCCCGGGGGGGCCTCACAGATACGCAGTATTTT,CSAQIPRGGLTDTQYF
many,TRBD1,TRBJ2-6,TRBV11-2,TGTGCCAGCAGCCCCCGGGACAGGCGATTCTCTGGGGCCAACGTCCTGACTTTC,CASSPRDRRFSGANVLTF
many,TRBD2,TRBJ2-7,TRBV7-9,TGTGCCAGCAGCCGGGGGGGGGAATTACCCTACGAGCAGTACTTC,CASSRGGELPYEQYF
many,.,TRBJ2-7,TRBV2,TGTGCCAGCAGCGGGGGGCTCTACGAGCAGTACTTC,CASSGGLYEQYF
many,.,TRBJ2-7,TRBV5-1,TGCGCCAGCAGCGTAGGAGGGGCCCTAGGCTCCTACGAGCAGTACTTC,CASSVGGALGSYEQYF
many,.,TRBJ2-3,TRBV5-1,TGCGCCAGCAGCTCCAGGGGCAGCACAGATACGCAGTATTTT,CASSSRGSTDTQYF
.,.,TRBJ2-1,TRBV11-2,TGTGCCAGCAGCTCATACTACAATGAGCAGTTCTTC,CASSSYYNEQFF
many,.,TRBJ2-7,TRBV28,TGTGCCACCACTAGGCCAGGGGCCGACGAGCAGTACTTC,CATTRPGADEQYF
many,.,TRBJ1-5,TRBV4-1,TGCGCCAGCAGCCAAGATGGGGGGCGCAATCAGCCCCAGCATTTT,CASSQDGGRNQPQHF
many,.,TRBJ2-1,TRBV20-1,TGCAGTGCTAGAGATCGGGGCTCCTACAATGAGCAGTTCTTC,CSARDRGSYNEQFF
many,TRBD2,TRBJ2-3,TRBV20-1,TGCAGTGCTAGGCGTCTAGCGGGGGGGCCTGAATTTTTCACAGATACGCAGTATTTT,CSARRLAGGPEFFTDTQYF
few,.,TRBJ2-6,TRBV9,TGTGCCAGCAGCGTAGCGGGTACTGGGGCCAACGTCCTGACTTTC,CASSVAGTGANVLTF
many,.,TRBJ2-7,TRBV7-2,TGTGCCAGCAGCTTAGTTCCGGGACAAACCTACGAGCAGTACTTC,CASSLVPGQTYEQYF
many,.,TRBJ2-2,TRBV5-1,TGCGCCAGCAGCCAGGGGACCTCGAACACCGGGGAGCTGTTTTTT,CASSQGTSNTGELFF
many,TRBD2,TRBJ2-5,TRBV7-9,TGTGCCAGCAGCCGGACCTCGGGGACTATGGAGACCCAGTACTTC,CASSRTSGTMETQYF